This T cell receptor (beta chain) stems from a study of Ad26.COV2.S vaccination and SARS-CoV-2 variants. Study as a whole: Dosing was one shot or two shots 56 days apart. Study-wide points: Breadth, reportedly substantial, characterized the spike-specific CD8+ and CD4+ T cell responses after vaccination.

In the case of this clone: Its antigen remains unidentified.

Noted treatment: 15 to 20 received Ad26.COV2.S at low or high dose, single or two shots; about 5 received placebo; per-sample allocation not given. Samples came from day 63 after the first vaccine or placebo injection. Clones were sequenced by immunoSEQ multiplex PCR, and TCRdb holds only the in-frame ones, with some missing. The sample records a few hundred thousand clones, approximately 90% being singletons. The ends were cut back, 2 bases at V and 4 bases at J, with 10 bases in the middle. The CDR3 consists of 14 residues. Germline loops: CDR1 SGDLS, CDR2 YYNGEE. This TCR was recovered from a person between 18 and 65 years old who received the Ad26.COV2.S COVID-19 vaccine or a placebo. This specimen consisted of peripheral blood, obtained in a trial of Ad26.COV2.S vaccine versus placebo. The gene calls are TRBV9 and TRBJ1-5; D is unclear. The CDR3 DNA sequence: TGTGCCAGCAGCGTCGGAGGTCGGAATCAGCCCCAGCATTTT. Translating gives CASSVGGRNQPQHF.